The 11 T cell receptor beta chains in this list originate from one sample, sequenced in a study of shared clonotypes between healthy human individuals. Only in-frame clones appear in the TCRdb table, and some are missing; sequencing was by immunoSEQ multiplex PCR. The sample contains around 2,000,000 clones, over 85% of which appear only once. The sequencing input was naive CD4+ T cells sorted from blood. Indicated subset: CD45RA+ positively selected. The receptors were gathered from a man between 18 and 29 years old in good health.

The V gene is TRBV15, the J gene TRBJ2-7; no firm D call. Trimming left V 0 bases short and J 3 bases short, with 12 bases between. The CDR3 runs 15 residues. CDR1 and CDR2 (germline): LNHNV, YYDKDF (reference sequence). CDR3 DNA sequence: TGTGCCACCAGCAGAGATAAGGCGTCGTTCTACGAGCAGTACTTC. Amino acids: CATSRDKASFYEQYF.

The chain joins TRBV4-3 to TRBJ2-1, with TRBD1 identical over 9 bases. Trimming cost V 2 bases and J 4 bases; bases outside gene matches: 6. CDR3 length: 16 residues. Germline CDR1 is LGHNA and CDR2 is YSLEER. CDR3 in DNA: TGCGCCAGCAGCCAAACCACCGGGACAGGGTACAATGAGCAGTTCTTC. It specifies CASSQTTGTGYNEQFF.

Here the CDR3 DNA reads TGTGCCAGCACCTCAGGGGCGGGAGGGCGCACAGATACGCAGTATTTT. It encodes CASTSGAGGRTDTQYF. The chain has TRBV25-1 and TRBJ2-3, with 9 bases matching TRBD2. Germline CDR1 and CDR2: MGHDK and SYGVNS. This CDR3 region has 16 residues. V lost 7 bases to trimming and J lost 1 base; unmatched junction nucleotides: 9.

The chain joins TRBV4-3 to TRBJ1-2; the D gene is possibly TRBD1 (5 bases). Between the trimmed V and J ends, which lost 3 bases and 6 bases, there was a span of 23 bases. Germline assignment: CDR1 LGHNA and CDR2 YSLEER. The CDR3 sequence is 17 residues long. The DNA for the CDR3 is TGCGCCAGCAGCCAGGATTACACAGGATCGGGGAGGGATGGCTACACCTTC. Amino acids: CASSQDYTGSGRDGYTF.

The CDR3 reads CASSLLGVRAINNEQFF. The CDR3 DNA reads TGTGCCAGCAGCTTACTAGGGGTCAGGGCTATAAACAATGAGCAGTTCTTC. The chain has TRBV7-9 and TRBJ2-1; D is perhaps TRBD1 (5 bases). From germline, CDR1 is SEHNR and CDR2 FQNEAQ (reference sequence). Trimming pared 2 bases from V and 5 bases from J, leaving 19 bases between. This CDR3 is built from 17 residues.

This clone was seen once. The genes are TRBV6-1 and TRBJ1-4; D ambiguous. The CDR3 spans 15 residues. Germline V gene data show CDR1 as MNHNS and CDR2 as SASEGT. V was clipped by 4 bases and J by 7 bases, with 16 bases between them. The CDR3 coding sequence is TGTGCCAGCAGTGGGCCGGGAAGTTATGGTGAAAAACTGTTTTTT. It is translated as CASSGPGSYGEKLFF.

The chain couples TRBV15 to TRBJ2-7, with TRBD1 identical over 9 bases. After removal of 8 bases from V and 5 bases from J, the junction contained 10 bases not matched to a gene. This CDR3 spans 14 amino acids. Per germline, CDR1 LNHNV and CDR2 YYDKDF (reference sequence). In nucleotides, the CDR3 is TGTGCCACCCAGCGGACAGGGGTGATTCACGAGCAGTACTTC. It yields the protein CATQRTGVIHEQYF.

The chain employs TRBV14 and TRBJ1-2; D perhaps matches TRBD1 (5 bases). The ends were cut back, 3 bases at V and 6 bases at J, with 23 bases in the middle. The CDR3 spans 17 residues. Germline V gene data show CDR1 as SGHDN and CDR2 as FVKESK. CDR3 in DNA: TGTGCCAGCAGCCAGAGCGTGTCGGGACGGCTCGTTGATGGCTACACCTTC. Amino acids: CASSQSVSGRLVDGYTF.

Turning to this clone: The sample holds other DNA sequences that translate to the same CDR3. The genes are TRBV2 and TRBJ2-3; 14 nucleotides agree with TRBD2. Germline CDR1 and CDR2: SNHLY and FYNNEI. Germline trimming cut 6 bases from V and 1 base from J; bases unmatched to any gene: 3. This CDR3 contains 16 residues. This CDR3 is CASSPGLAGGTDTQYF. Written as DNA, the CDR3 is TGTGCCAGCAGCCCGGGACTAGCGGGGGGCACAGATACGCAGTATTTT.

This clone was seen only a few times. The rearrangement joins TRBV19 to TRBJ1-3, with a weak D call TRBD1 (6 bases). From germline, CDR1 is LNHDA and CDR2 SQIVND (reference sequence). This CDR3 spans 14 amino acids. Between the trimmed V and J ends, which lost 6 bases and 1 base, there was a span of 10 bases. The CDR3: CASSPQGSGNTIYF. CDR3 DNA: TGTGCCAGTAGCCCACAGGGTTCTGGAAACACCATATATTTT.

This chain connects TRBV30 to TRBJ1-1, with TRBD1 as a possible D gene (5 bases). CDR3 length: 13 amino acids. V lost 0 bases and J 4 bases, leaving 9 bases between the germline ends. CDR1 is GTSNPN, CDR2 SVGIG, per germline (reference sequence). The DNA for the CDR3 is TGTGCCTGGAGTGTAGGGGAAGGCACTGAAGCTTTCTTT. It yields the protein CAWSVGEGTEAFF.